The sequence of this T cell receptor beta chain was determined in a study of shared clonotypes between healthy human individuals. The overall study: Researchers assigned three CD4 naive, three CD4 memory, two CD8 naive and one CD8 memory plate to each donor.

The study drew all its donors from Caucasian adults living in Nashville, Tennessee. Around 220 ng DNA, 30,000 or so T cell genomes, went into each sorted-subset replicate PCR. The data were produced by immunoSEQ multiplex PCR, yet TCRdb's version contains in-frame clones alone and is incomplete. The sample lists some 500,000 clones; 90% to 96% were seen once. The germline V gene encodes CDR1 SEHNR and CDR2 FQNEAQ (reference sequence). CDR3 length equals 15 residues. V was pared by 1 base and J by 3 bases, with 10 bases between. Sequencing was done on a sample of naive CD4+ T cells sorted from blood. Subset described: CD45RA+ positively selected. The chain uses TRBV7-9 and TRBJ2-1; D is perhaps TRBD1 or TRBD2 (5 bases each). The origin of this receptor is a woman aged 25-40 years in good health. CDR3 loop: CASSLERGLYNEQFF. In DNA form, the CDR3 reads TGTGCCAGCAGCTTAGAGAGGGGTCTCTACAATGAGCAGTTCTTC.